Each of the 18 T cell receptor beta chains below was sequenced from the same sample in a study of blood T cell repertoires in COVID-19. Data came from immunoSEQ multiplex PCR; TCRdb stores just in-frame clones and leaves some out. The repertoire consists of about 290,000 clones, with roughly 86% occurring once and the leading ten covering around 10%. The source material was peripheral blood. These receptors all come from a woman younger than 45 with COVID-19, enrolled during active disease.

CDR3 sequence (DNA): TGTGCCAGTAGTGCACTAGCGGGGAATGAGCAGTTCTTC. Translating gives CASSALAGNEQFF. The rearrangement joins TRBV19 to TRBJ2-1, with 10 bases that match TRBD2. The CDR3 runs 13 residues. The germline V gene has CDR1 LNHDA and CDR2 SQIVND (reference sequence). Trimming at V came to 5 bases and at J to 7 bases, leaving 2 bases not matched to a gene.

For the CDR3, the DNA is TGTGCCAGCAGCCCTACAGGCCGTTATGGCTACACCTTC. Protein: CASSPTGRYGYTF. The chain couples TRBV12-3 or TRBV12-4 to TRBJ1-2, with a tentative D call TRBD1 (5 bases). The length of the CDR3 is 13 residues. V was shortened by 6 bases and J by 5 bases, with 13 bases between the two germline ends.

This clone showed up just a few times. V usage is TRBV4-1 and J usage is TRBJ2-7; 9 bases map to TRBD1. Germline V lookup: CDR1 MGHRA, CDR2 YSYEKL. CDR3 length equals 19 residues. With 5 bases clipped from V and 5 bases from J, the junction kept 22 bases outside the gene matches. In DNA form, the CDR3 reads TGCGCCAGCAGCGCCGCCGGGACAGGGACTTCATACTTTAGAGACGAGCAGTACTTC. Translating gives CASSAAGTGTSYFRDEQYF.

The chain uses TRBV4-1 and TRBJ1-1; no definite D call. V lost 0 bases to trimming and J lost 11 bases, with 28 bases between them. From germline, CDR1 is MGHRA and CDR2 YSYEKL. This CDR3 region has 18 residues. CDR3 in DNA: TGCGCCAGCAGCCAAGAACAAGCGGTGGTATTTGTGCCATCAAGGGCTTTCTTT. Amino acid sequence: CASSQEQAVVFVPSRAFF.

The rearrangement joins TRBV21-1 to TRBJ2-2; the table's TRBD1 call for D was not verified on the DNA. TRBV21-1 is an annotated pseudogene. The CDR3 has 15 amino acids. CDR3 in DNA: TGTGCCAGCAGCCTCGGGACAGGAAACACCGGGGAGCTGTTTTTT. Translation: CASSLGTGNTGELFF.

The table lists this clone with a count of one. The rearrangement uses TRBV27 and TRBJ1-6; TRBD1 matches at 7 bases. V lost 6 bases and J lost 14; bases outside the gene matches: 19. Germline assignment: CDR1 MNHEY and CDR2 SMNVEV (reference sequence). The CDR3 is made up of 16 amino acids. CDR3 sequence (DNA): TGTGCCAGCAGCCATCCTTACACAGGGGAATATATCACCCTCCACTTT. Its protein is CASSHPYTGEYITLHF.

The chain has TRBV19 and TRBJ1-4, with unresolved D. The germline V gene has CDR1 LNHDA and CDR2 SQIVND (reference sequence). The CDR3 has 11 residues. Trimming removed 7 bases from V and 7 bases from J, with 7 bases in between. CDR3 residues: CASISGEKLFF. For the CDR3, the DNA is TGTGCCAGTATCAGCGGTGAAAAACTGTTTTTT.

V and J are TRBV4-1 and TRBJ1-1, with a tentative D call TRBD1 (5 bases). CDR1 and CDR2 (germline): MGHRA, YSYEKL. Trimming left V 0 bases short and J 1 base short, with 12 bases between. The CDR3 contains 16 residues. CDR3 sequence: CASSQDFGGGNTEAFF. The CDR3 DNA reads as TGCGCCAGCAGCCAAGATTTCGGGGGTGGGAACACTGAAGCTTTCTTT.

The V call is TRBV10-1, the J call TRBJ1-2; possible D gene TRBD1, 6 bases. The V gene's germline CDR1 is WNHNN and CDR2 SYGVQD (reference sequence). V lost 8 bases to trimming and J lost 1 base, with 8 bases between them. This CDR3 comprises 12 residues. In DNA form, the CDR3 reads TGCGCCAGCGCGGACAGTAACTATGGCTACACCTTC. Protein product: CASADSNYGYTF.

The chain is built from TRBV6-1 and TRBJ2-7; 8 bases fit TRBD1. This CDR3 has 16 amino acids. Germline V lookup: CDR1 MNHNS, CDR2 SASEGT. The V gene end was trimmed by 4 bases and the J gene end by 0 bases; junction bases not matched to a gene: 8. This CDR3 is CASSGTGTGSSYEQYF. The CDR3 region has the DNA TGTGCCAGCAGTGGGACCGGGACAGGCAGCTCCTACGAGCAGTACTTC.

The CDR3 nucleotides are TGCGCCAGCAGCCCTGAGGTCAGAAGTAGCGAGCAGTACTTC. This encodes CASSPEVRSSEQYF. The rearrangement links TRBV5-1 to TRBJ2-7, with D uncertain. Trimming took off 4 bases at V and 6 bases at J, with 17 bases between the two ends. This CDR3 comprises 14 residues. The germline V gene has CDR1 SGHRS and CDR2 YFSETQ.

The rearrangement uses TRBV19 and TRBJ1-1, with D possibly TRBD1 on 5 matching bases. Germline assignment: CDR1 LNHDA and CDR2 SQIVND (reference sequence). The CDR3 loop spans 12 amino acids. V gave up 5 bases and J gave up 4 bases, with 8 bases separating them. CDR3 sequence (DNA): TGTGCCAGTAGTTGGGGCCGCACTGAAGCTTTCTTT. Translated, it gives CASSWGRTEAFF.

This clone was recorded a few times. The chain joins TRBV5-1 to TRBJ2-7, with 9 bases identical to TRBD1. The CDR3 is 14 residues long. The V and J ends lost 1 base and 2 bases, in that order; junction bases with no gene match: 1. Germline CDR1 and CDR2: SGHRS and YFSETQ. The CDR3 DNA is TGCGCCAGCAGCTTGACAGGGGGCACCTACGAGCAGTACTTC. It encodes CASSLTGGTYEQYF.

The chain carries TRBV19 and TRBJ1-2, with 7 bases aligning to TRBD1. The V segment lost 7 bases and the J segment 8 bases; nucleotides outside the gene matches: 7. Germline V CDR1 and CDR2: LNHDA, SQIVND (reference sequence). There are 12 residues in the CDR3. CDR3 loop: CASTETGSGYTF. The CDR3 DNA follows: TGTGCCAGTACCGAGACAGGGTCCGGCTACACCTTC.

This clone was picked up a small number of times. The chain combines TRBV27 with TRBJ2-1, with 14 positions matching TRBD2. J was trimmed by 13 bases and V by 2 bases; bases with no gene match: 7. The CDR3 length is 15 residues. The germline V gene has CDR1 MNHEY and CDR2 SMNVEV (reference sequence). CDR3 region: CASSLTLTSGGAQFF. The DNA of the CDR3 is TGTGCCAGCAGTTTAACATTGACTAGCGGGGGGGCACAGTTCTTC.

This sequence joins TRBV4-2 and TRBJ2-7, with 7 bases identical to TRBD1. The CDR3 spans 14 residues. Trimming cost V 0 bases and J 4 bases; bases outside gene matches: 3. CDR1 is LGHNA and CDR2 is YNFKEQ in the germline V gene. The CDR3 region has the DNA TGTGCCAGCAGCCAAGAACAGGGGAAGTACGAGCAGTACTTC. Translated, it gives CASSQEQGKYEQYF.

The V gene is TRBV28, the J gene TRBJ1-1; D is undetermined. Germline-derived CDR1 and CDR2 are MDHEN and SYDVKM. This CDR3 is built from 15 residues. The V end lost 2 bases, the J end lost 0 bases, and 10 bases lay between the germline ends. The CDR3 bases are TGTGCCAGCAGTTTAACCCCAGTTTTGAACACTGAAGCTTTCTTT. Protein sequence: CASSLTPVLNTEAFF.

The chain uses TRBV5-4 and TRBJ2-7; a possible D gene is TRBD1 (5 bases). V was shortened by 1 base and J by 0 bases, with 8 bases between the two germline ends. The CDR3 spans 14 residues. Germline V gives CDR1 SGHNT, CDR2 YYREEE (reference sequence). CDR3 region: CASSLRTPSYEQYF. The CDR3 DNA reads TGTGCCAGCAGCTTGAGGACACCCTCCTACGAGCAGTACTTC.